One and the same sample provided the 8 T cell receptor beta chains below, sequenced in a study of blood T cell repertoires in COVID-19. Sequencing was performed with immunoSEQ multiplex PCR; in TCRdb, only in-frame clones are kept and a portion is missing. The sample records about 100,000 clones, about 90% being singletons. What was sequenced was peripheral blood. The receptors stem from a human donor in a cohort sampled during active COVID-19.

This clone was detected once. This chain connects TRBV28 to TRBJ2-3, with 9 positions matching TRBD2. The CDR3 consists of 14 residues. V lost 3 bases, J lost 14 bases, and 12 bases stayed unmatched. Germline V lookup: CDR1 MDHEN, CDR2 SYDVKM. The CDR3 sequence is CASSLHGTSSGLYF. The CDR3 DNA sequence: TGTGCCAGCAGTTTGCATGGGACTAGCTCCGGGTTGTATTTT.

The chain combines TRBV6-5 with TRBJ2-1; no clear D. Trimming removed 4 bases from V and 2 bases from J, with 6 bases in between. The CDR3 covers 13 residues. Germline lookup yields CDR1 MNHEY and CDR2 SVGAGI. CDR3 loop: CASSFQTYNEQFF. For the CDR3, the DNA is TGTGCCAGCAGTTTCCAAACCTACAATGAGCAGTTCTTC.

This rearrangement joins TRBV4-1 to TRBJ2-7; 9 nucleotides match TRBD1. This CDR3 is built from 16 residues. J was trimmed by 5 bases and V by 5 bases; bases with no gene match: 13. Germline CDR1 reads MGHRA; CDR2 reads YSYEKL. DNA of the CDR3: TGCGCCAGCAGCATCCAACCCGGGACAGGGTCCCACGAGCAGTACTTC. Translation: CASSIQPGTGSHEQYF.

The J gene is TRBJ2-7, the V gene TRBV14; 10 bases are a match to TRBD2. Germline CDR1 SGHDN, CDR2 FVKESK. Losses at the gene ends were 3 bases for V and 9 bases for J; bases not matched to a gene: 2. The CDR3 consists of 12 residues. This CDR3 is CASSQGLALQYF. As DNA, the CDR3 is TGTGCCAGCAGCCAGGGACTAGCGTTGCAGTACTTC.

The chain has TRBV29-1 and TRBJ1-2; 9 bases match TRBD1. The CDR3 loop spans 14 amino acids. With V trimmed by 6 bases and J by 6 bases, 11 bases remained unmatched. The germline V gene encodes CDR1 SQVTM and CDR2 ANQGSEA. CDR3 residues: CSVRGGQGVDGYTF. The CDR3 DNA reads as TGCAGCGTACGTGGGGGACAGGGCGTTGATGGCTACACCTTC.

V and J are TRBV7-2 and TRBJ1-1; 7 bases are a match to TRBD1. V gave up 4 bases and J gave up 5 bases; unmatched junction bases: 7. The CDR3 contains 14 residues. Germline V gene sequence: CDR1 SGHTA, CDR2 FQGNSA. The CDR3 nucleotides are TGTGCCAGCAGCTCTGACAGGGTCGGGACTGAAGCTTTCTTT. This encodes CASSSDRVGTEAFF.

The V gene is TRBV4-1, the J gene TRBJ1-6, with D uncertain. The germline V gene has CDR1 MGHRA and CDR2 YSYEKL. This CDR3 is 18 amino acids long. V lost 0 bases and J 5 bases, leaving 17 bases between the germline ends. The CDR3: CASSQDVARGVNNSPLHF. The CDR3 coding sequence is TGCGCCAGCAGCCAAGATGTGGCCCGCGGAGTAAATAATTCACCCCTCCACTTT.

The chain carries TRBV2 and TRBJ1-1; 8 bases are a match to TRBD1. The junction had 18 bases not matched to a gene; V was cut back by 8 bases and J by 10 bases. CDR1 SNHLY and CDR2 FYNNEI come from the germline V gene. The CDR3 has 15 residues. In nucleotides, the CDR3 is TGTGCCAGCCGGAGGGACTCGACAGGGGACGTTTTAGCTTTCTTT. It translates to CASRRDSTGDVLAFF.